A selection of T cell receptor beta chains follows, all from one sample in a study of CD8 T cells in Susac syndrome. TCRdb re-analysed the immunoSEQ multiplex PCR reads in MiXCR, keeping a single row per CDR3 protein. In the table there are approximately 260,000 distinct CDR3 sequences, about 96% of which are singletons. Input material: CD4+ T cells from PBMCs. The receptors come from a human donor with Susac syndrome. The CDR3 runs from the conserved cysteine through the conserved F or W. The D gene is left open where the match is weak. Expanded clones are given a class, and other clones once, few, many or no size at all.

>TRBV27|.|TRBD2|TRBJ2-7
CASSAQREGRYEQYF
TGTGCCAGCAGCGCACAGCGGGAGGGTCGGTACGAGCAGTACTTC
>TRBV24-1|once|TRBD1|TRBJ2-2
CATSGGEGTGATGELFF
TGTGCCACCAGTGGGGGAGAGGGGACAGGAGCGACCGGGGAGCTGTTTTTT
>TRBV29-1|.|TRBD2|TRBJ2-1
CSVEVAGGPRNEQFF
TGCAGCGTTGAGGTAGCGGGAGGGCCCCGCAATGAGCAGTTCTTC
>TRBV29-1|.|.|TRBJ2-3
CSVEGGAGDTQYF
TGCAGCGTTGAAGGGGGGGCGGGAGATACGCAGTATTTT
>TRBV25-1|.|TRBD2|TRBJ2-1
CATRGAGAGEQFF
TGTGCCACCCGCGGGGCGGGAGCGGGTGAGCAGTTCTTC
>TRBV7-2|.|TRBD1|TRBJ1-2
CASSLGQGLNYGYTF
TGTGCCAGCAGCCTAGGACAGGGTTTGAACTATGGCTACACCTTC
>TRBV3-1|.|TRBD2|TRBJ2-5
CASSQIRLAERETQYF
TGTGCCAGCAGCCAAATTAGGCTAGCGGAAAGAGAGACCCAGTACTTC
>TRBV20-1|.|.|TRBJ2-1
CSARGPTGEVPYNEQFF
TGCAGTGCTAGAGGTCCAACAGGGGAGGTCCCGTACAATGAGCAGTTCTTC
>TRBV10-1|.|TRBD2|TRBJ2-7
CASSDNRGGHEQYF
TGCGCCAGCAGTGATAATCGGGGAGGGCACGAGCAGTACTTC
>TRBV28|.|.|TRBJ2-5
CASSAPETQYF
TGTGCCAGCAGTGCACCCGAGACCCAGTACTTC
>TRBV30|.|.|TRBJ1-2
CAWSVPNSSGSYGYTF
TGTGCCTGGAGTGTACCCAATTCTTCGGGAAGCTATGGCTACACCTTC
>TRBV7-3|.|.|TRBJ2-3
CASSPGASYTQYF
TGTGCCAGCAGCCCCGGCGCCTCATATACGCAGTATTTT
>TRBV30|.|.|TRBJ1-1
CAWKGDALNTEAFF
TGTGCCTGGAAAGGGGACGCCCTGAACACTGAAGCTTTCTTT
>TRBV20-1|.|TRBD1|TRBJ1-1
CSARPITGEWNTEAFF
TGCAGTGCTAGGCCGATTACAGGGGAGTGGAACACTGAAGCTTTCTTT
>TRBV12-3/TRBV12-4|.|.|TRBJ2-5
CASSFGSKETQYF
TGTGCCAGCTCCTTCGGGAGTAAAGAGACCCAGTACTTC
>TRBV3-1|.|.|TRBJ1-5
CASSQDSFPNQPQHF
TGTGCCAGCAGCCAAGATTCTTTCCCTAATCAGCCCCAGCATTTT
>TRBV24-1|.|TRBD1|TRBJ1-2
CATRGQGSGYTF
TGTGCCACCCGCGGACAGGGCAGTGGCTACACCTTC
>TRBV6-4|once|.|TRBJ2-1
CASSPPGLLVGDNEQFF
TGTGCCAGCAGTCCCCCCGGTCTTCTAGTAGGTGACAATGAGCAGTTCTTC
>TRBV14|.|.|TRBJ1-2
CASSQSTAHYGYTF
TGTGCCAGCAGCCAATCCACGGCACACTATGGCTACACCTTC
>TRBV28|.|TRBD1|TRBJ1-2
CASSRTGLVERGYTF
TGTGCCAGCAGCCGGACAGGACTGGTGGAAAGAGGCTACACCTTC
>TRBV7-9|.|TRBD2|TRBJ2-1
CASSPRGWTFNNEQFF
TGTGCCAGCAGCCCGCGGGGGTGGACTTTCAACAATGAGCAGTTCTTC
>TRBV28|.|TRBD1|TRBJ2-4
CASGDRVLGKNIQYF
TGTGCCAGCGGAGACAGGGTATTGGGCAAAAACATTCAGTACTTC
>TRBV14|.|.|TRBJ1-3
CASSLLTVPGNTIYF
TGTGCCAGCAGTCTCCTGACAGTACCAGGAAACACCATATATTTT
>TRBV28|.|.|TRBJ2-5
CASIDWGSQETQYF
TGTGCCAGCATCGATTGGGGGAGCCAAGAGACCCAGTACTTC
>TRBV20-1|.|.|TRBJ1-5
CSTISTGPDQPQHF
TGCAGCACTATCTCAACAGGGCCGGATCAGCCCCAGCATTTT
>TRBV4-1|once|.|TRBJ2-3
CASSQDDPGTSRNTQYF
TGCGCCAGCAGCCAAGATGATCCCGGGACGTCCAGGAATACGCAGTATTTT
>TRBV12-3/TRBV12-4|.|.|TRBJ1-1
CASSPRGANTEAFF
TGTGCCAGCAGTCCCCGGGGGGCAAACACTGAAGCTTTCTTT
>TRBV7-9|once|.|TRBJ1-1
CASRRTLEAFF
TGTGCCAGCAGGAGAACGTTGGAAGCTTTCTTT
>TRBV20-1|.|.|TRBJ2-7
CSAPVAGNYYEQYF
TGCAGTGCCCCGGTTGCAGGGAACTATTACGAGCAGTACTTC
>TRBV14|.|.|TRBJ1-1
CASSQDLNTEAFF
TGTGCCAGCAGCCAAGATCTCAACACTGAAGCTTTCTTT
>TRBV25-1|.|TRBD1|TRBJ2-2
CASSEGTVLPPRELFF
TGTGCCAGCAGTGAGGGGACAGTTCTCCCCCCCCGGGAGCTGTTTTTT
>TRBV20-1|.|.|TRBJ1-2
CSATPGDGYTF
TGCAGTGCTACCCCGGGTGATGGCTACACCTTC
>TRBV20-1|.|.|TRBJ2-2
CSALRGTGELFF
TGCAGTGCTTTACGGGGCACCGGGGAGCTGTTTTTT
>TRBV1|.|.|TRBJ2-5
CTSSQDWREWVPEETQYF
TGCACCAGCAGCCAAGATTGGCGGGAGTGGGTCCCCGAAGAGACCCAGTACTTC
>TRBV15|.|.|TRBJ2-1
CATSRPNTGSQFF
TGTGCCACCAGCAGGCCCAACACCGGGTCCCAGTTCTTC
>TRBV11-3|few|.|TRBJ2-1
CASSSELYNEQFF
TGTGCCAGCAGCTCAGAACTTTACAATGAGCAGTTCTTC
>TRBV10-3|.|.|TRBJ2-1
CAISKGEYEQFF
TGTGCCATCAGCAAAGGGGAGTATGAGCAGTTCTTC
>TRBV27|.|.|TRBJ2-1
CASSPSGSLEQFF
TGTGCCAGCAGCCCCAGCGGCTCGCTGGAGCAGTTCTTC
>TRBV3-1|.|TRBD2|TRBJ2-1
CASCRLAGGGEQFF
TGTGCCAGCTGTCGACTAGCGGGAGGAGGTGAGCAGTTCTTC
>TRBV29-1|.|.|TRBJ2-1
CSVDKGPGNEQFF
TGCAGCGTTGATAAGGGGCCGGGAAATGAGCAGTTCTTC
>TRBV25-1|.|.|TRBJ1-2
CASSHHRLPGGRDGYTF
TGTGCCAGCAGTCATCACCGACTGCCTGGAGGGAGGGATGGCTACACCTTC
>TRBV7-2|.|.|TRBJ1-5
CASSLPGTAQHF
TGTGCCAGCAGCTTACCAGGAACAGCCCAGCATTTT
>TRBV5-1|.|.|TRBJ2-1
CASSRMEGLNEQFF
TGCGCCAGCAGTAGGATGGAGGGCTTAAATGAGCAGTTCTTC
>TRBV2|.|TRBD2|TRBJ2-5
CASGGLAGGRQETQYF
TGTGCCAGCGGGGGACTAGCGGGAGGGCGGCAAGAGACCCAGTACTTC
>TRBV9|once|TRBD1|TRBJ1-5
CASSGGQQNQPQHF
TGTGCCAGCAGCGGGGGACAGCAGAATCAGCCCCAGCATTTT
>TRBV4-1|.|TRBD2|TRBJ2-1
CASSQTLAGYNEQFF
TGCGCCAGCAGCCAAACACTAGCGGGATACAATGAGCAGTTCTTC
>TRBV4-2|.|.|TRBJ1-4
CASGGQTNEKLFF
TGTGCCAGCGGGGGACAAACTAATGAAAAACTGTTTTTT
>TRBV20-1|.|.|TRBJ2-2
CSAQPGYHGELFF
TGCAGTGCTCAACCAGGGTATCACGGGGAGCTGTTTTTT
>TRBV29-1|.|TRBD2|TRBJ2-1
CSGGTSGALNEQFF
TGCAGCGGGGGGACTAGCGGAGCCCTTAATGAGCAGTTCTTC
>TRBV9|.|.|TRBJ1-6
CASSGPTGNSPLHF
TGTGCCAGCAGCGGGCCGACAGGAAATTCACCCCTCCACTTT
>TRBV5-6|.|.|TRBJ1-4
CASSAAGGGNEKLFF
TGTGCCAGCAGCGCGGCGGGGGGCGGTAATGAAAAACTGTTTTTT